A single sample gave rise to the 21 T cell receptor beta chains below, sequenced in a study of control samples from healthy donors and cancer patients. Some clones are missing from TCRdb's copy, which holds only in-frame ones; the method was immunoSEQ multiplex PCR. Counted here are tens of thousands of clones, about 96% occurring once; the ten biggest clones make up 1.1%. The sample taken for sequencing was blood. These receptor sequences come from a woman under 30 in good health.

CDR3 loop: CASSGGGQTRNQPQHF. The CDR3 coding sequence is TGTGCCAGCAGTGGGGGGGGACAGACCCGCAATCAGCCCCAGCATTTT. The chain has TRBV6-2 or TRBV6-3 and TRBJ1-5; 7 bases match TRBD1. Unmatched junction bases numbered 9, after V lost 5 bases and J lost 2 bases. CDR3 length: 16 residues. Germline V gene sequence: CDR1 MNHEY, CDR2 SVGEGT.

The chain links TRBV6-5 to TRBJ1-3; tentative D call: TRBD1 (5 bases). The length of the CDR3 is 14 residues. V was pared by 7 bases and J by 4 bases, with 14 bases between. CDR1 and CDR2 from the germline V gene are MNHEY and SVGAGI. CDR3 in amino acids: CASKPRGAGNTIYF. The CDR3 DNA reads TGTGCCAGCAAGCCCCGGGGCGCAGGAAACACCATATATTTT.

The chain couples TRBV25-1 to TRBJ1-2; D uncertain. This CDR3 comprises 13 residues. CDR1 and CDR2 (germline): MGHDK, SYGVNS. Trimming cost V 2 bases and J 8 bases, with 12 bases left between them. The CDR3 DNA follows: TGTGCCAGCAGTGAAAAAGCAGGCTCAGGCTACACCTTC. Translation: CASSEKAGSGYTF.

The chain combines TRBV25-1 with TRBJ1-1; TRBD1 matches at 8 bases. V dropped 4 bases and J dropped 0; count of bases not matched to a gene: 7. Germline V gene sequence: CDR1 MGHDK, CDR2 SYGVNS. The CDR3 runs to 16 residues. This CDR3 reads CASSGPGQDLNTEAFF. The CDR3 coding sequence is TGTGCCAGCAGTGGACCGGGACAGGATTTGAACACTGAAGCTTTCTTT.

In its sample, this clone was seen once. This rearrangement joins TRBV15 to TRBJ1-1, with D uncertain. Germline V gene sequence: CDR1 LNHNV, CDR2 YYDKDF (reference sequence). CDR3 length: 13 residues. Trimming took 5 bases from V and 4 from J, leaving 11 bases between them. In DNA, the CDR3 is TGTGCCACCAGCCCCCGTCCCAGCACTGAAGCTTTCTTT. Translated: CATSPRPSTEAFF. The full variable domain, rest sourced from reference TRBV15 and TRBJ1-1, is DAMVIQNPRYQVTQFGKPVTLSCSQTLNHNVMYWYQQKSSQAPKLLFHYYDKDFNNEADTPDNFQSRRPNTSFCFLDIRSPGLGDTAMYLCATSPRPSTEAFFGQGTRLTVV.

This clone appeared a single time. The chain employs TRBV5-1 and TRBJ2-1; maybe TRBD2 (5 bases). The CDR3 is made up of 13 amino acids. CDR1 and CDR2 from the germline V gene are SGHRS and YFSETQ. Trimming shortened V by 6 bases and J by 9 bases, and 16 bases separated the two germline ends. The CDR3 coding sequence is TGCGCCAGCACCCTAATCATCGGACTTGAGCAGTTCTTC. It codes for CASTLIIGLEQFF. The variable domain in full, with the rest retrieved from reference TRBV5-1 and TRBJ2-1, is KAGVTQTPRYLIKTRGQQVTLSCSPISGHRSVSWYQQTPGQGLQFLFEYFSETQRNKGNFPGRFSGRQFSNSRSEMNVSTLELGDSALYLCASTLIIGLEQFFGPGTRLTVL.

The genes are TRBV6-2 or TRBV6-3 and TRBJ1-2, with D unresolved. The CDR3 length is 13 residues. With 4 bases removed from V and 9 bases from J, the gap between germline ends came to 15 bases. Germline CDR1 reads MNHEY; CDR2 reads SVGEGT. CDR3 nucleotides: TGTGCCAGCAGTTCCGTAGGTTTTGGGAGCTACACCTTC. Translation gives CASSSVGFGSYTF.

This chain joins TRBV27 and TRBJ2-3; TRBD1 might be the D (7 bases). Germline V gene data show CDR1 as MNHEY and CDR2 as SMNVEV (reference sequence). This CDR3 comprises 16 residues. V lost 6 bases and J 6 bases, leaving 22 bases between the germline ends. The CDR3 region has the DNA TGTGCCAGCAGCCGCGAGCGGACCTCAGGGGGGGATACGCAGTATTTT. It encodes CASSRERTSGGDTQYF.

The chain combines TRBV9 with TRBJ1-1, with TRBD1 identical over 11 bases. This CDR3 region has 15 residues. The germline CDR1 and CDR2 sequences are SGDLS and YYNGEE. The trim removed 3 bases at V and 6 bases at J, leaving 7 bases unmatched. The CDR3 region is CASSADRGPPPEAFF. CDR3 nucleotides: TGTGCCAGCAGCGCGGACAGGGGGCCCCCGCCTGAAGCTTTCTTT.

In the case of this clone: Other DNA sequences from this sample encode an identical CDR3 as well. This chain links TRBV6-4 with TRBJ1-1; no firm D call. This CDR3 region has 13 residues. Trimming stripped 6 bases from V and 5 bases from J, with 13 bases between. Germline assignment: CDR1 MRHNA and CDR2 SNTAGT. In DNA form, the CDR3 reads TGTGCCAGCAGGCGACAAGCCGGGACTGAAGCTTTCTTT. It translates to CASRRQAGTEAFF.

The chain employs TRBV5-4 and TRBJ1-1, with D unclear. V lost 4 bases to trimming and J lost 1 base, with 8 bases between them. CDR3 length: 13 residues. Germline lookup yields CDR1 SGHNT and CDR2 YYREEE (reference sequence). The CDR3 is CASSLTQNTEAFF. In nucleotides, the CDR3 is TGTGCCAGCAGCCTCACCCAGAACACTGAAGCTTTCTTT.

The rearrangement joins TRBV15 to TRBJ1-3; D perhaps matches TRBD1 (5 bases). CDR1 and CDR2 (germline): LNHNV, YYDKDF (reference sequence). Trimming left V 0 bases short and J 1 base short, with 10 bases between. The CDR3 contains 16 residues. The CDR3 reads CATSRDRGGSGNTIYF. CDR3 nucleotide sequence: TGTGCCACCAGCAGAGATCGTGGGGGGTCTGGAAACACCATATATTTT.

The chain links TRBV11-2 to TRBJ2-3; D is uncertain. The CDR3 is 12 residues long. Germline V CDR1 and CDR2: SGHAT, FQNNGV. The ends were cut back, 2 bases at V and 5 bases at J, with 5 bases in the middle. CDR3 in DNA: TGTGCCAGCAGCTTAATTGAAGATACGCAGTATTTT. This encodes CASSLIEDTQYF.

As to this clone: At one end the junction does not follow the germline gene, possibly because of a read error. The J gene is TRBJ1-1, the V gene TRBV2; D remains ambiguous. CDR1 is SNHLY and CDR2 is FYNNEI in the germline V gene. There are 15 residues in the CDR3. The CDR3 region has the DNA TGTGCCAGCAGTGCTCTTGTGGGCTCGAACAGTGAAGCTTTCTTT. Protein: CASSALVGSNSEAFF.

The CDR3 loop reads CASSNTGTVNTEAFF. DNA for the CDR3: TGTGCCAGCAGCAACACCGGGACAGTGAACACTGAAGCTTTCTTT. The chain is built from TRBV7-9 and TRBJ1-1, with 7 nucleotides matching TRBD1. Losses at the gene ends were 5 bases for V and 0 bases for J; bases not matched to a gene: 6. The CDR3 loop spans 15 amino acids. Germline loops: CDR1 SEHNR, CDR2 FQNEAQ (reference sequence).

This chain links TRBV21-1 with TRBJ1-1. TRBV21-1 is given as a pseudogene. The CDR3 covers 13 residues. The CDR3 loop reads CASSKGGSPKAFF. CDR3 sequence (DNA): TGTGCCAGCAGCAAAGGAGGCAGTCCGAAAGCTTTCTTT.

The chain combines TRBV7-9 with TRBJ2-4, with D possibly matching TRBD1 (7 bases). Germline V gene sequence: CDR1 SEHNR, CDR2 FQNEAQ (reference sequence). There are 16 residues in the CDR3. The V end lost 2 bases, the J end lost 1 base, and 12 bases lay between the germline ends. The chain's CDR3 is CASSLSAGGAKNIQYF. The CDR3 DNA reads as TGTGCCAGCAGCTTAAGTGCAGGGGGGGCCAAAAACATTCAGTACTTC. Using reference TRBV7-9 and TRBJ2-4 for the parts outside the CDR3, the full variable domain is DTGVSQNPRHKITKRGQNVTFRCDPISEHNRLYWYRQTLGQGPEFLTYFQNEAQLEKSRLLSDRFSAERPKGSFSTLEIQRTEQGDSAMYLCASSLSAGGAKNIQYFGAGTRLSVL.

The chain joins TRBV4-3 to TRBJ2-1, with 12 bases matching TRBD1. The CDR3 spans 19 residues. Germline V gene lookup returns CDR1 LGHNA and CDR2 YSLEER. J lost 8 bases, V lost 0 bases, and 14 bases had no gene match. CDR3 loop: CASSQDMGTGQGAFYEQFF. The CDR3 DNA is TGCGCCAGCAGCCAAGATATGGGTACGGGACAGGGGGCGTTTTATGAGCAGTTCTTC.

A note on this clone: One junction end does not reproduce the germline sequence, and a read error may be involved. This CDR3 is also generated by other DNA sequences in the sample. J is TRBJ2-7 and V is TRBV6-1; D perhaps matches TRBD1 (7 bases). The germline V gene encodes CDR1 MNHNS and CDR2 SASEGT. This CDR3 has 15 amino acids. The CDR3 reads CASSEGAGGHYEQYF. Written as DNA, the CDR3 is TGTGCTAGCAGTGAAGGGGCAGGGGGGCACTACGAGCAGTACTTC.

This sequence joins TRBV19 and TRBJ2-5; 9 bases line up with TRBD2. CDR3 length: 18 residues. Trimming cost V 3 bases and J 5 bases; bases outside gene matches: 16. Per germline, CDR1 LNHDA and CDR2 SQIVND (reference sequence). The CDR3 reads CASSMRMSSGALGETQYF. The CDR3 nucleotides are TGTGCCAGTAGTATGAGGATGTCTAGCGGGGCTCTTGGGGAGACCCAGTACTTC.

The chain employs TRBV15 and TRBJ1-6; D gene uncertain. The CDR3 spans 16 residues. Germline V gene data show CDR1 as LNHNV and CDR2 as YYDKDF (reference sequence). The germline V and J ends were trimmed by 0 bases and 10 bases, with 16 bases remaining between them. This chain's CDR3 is CATSRERGRLESPLHF. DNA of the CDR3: TGTGCCACCAGCAGAGAAAGAGGCAGGCTCGAGTCACCCCTCCACTTT.